This T cell receptor beta chain was retrieved from a study of breast tumors, draining lymph nodes, adjacent tissues. Study-level findings and limits: That most tumor T cells come from lymph nodes remained unproven. Luminal-like breast cancer showed significantly greater tumor-nontumor repertoire similarity than basal-like breast cancer did. Data fit most tumor T cells coming from lymph node, expanding in tumor. Tumor TCR diversity was below lymph nodes but above nontumor tissue.

TCRdb reanalysed the multiplex PCR reads using MiXCR and keeps one entry per CDR3 protein. The sample has roughly 70,000 distinct CDR3 sequences, 40% to 45% seen once. CDR1 LNHDA and CDR2 SQIVND come from the germline V gene (reference sequence). V was pared by 2 bases and J by 0 bases, with 14 bases between. The CDR3 is made up of 16 amino acids. This clonotype was recorded only once. Its antigen is not identified. This CDR3 fails to terminate in the conserved phenylalanine or tryptophan, so it likely reflects a read error. Sequences were obtained from breast tumor tissue. This TCR derives from a female donor with breast cancer. Some clones in this sample may be carry-over from other donors' samples. The chain joins TRBV19 to TRBJ2-7; a weak D match, TRBD1 (6 bases). For the CDR3, the DNA is TGTGCCAGTAGTATAACCGGGACACCAGGCTCCTACGAGCAGTACTCC. It encodes CASSITGTPGSYEQYS.